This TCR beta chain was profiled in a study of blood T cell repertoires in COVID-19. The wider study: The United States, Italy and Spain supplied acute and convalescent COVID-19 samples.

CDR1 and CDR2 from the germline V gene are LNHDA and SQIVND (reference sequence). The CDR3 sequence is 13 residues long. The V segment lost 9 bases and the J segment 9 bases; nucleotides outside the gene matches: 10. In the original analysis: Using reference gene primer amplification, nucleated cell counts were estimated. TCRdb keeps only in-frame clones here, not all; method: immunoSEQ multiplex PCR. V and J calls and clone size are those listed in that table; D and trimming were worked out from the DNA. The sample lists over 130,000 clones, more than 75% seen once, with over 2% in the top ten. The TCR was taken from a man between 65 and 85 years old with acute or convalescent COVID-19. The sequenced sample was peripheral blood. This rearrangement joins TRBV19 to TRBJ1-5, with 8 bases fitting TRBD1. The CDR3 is CASGGQGASPQHF. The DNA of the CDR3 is TGTGCCAGCGGTGGACAGGGTGCTTCGCCCCAGCATTTT.